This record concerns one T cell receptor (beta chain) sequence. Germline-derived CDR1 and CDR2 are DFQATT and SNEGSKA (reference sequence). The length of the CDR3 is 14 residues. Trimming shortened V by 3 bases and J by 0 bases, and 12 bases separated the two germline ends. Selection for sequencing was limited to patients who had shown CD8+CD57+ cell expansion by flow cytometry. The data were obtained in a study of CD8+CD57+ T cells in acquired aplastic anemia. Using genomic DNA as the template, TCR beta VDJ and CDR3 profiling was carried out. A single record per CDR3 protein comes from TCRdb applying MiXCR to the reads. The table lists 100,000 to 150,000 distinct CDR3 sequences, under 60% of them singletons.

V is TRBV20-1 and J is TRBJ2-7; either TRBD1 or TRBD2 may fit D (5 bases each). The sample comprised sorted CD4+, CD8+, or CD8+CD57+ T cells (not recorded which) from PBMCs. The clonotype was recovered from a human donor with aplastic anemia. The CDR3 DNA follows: TGCAGTGCTAGTCGGGGCACTAGCTCCTACGAGCAGTACTTC. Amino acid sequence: CSASRGTSSYEQYF.